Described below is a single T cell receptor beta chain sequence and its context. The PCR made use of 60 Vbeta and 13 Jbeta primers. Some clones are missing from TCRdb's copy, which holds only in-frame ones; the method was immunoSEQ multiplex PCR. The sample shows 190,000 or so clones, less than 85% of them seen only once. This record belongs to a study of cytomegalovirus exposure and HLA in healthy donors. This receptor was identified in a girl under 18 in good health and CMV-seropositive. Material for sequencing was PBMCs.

CDR3 DNA: TGTGCCAGCAGCTTAGGTGAAGCCGGGGGGGCCTACGAGCAGTACTTC. It translates to CASSLGEAGGAYEQYF. V gene TRBV7-2 combines with J gene TRBJ2-7, with 8 positions matching TRBD2. V lost 1 base to trimming and J lost 2 bases; unmatched junction nucleotides: 7. Germline-derived CDR1 and CDR2 are SGHTA and FQGNSA. This CDR3 is 16 amino acids long.